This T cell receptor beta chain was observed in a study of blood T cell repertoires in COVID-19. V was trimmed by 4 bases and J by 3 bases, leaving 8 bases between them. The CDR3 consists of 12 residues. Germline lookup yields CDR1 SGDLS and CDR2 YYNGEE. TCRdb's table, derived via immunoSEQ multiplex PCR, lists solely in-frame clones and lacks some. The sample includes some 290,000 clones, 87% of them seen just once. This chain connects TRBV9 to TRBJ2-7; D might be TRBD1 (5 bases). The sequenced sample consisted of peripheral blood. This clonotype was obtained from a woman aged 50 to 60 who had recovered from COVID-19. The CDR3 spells CASSYDSYEQYF. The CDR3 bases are TGTGCCAGCAGCTATGACAGCTACGAGCAGTACTTC.